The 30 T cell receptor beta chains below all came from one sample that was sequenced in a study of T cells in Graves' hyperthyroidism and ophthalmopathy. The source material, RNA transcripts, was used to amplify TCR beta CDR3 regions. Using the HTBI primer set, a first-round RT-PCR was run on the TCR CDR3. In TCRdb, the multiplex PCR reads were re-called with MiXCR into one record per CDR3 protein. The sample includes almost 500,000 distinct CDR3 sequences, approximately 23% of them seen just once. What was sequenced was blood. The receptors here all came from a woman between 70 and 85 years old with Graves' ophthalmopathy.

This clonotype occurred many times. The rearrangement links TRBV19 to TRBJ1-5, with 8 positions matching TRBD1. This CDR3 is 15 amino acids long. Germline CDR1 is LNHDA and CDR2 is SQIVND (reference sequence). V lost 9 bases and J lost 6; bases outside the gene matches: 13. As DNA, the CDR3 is TGTGCCAGCCACCGGACAGGGACCAGGGGTCAGCCCCAGCATTTT. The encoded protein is CASHRTGTRGQPQHF.

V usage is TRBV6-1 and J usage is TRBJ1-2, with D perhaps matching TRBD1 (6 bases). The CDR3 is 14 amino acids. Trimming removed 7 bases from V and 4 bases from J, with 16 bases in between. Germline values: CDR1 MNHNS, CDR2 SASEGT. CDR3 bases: TGTGCCAGCATTCGTCCGGGGGGGCTCTATGGCTACACCTTC. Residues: CASIRPGGLYGYTF.

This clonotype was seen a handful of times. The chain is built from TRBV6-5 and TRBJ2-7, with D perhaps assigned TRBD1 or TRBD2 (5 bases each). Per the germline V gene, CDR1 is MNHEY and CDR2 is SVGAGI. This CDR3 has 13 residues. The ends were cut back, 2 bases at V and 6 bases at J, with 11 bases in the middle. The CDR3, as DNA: TGTGCCAGCAGTTACGGGGGAACTGGCGAGCAGTACTTC. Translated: CASSYGGTGEQYF.

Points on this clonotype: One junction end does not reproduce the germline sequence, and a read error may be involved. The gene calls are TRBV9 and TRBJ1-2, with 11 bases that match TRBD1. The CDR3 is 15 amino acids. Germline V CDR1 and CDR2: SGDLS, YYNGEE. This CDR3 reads CASSEGTGGDYGYTF. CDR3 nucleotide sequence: TGCGCCAGCAGCGAGGGGACAGGGGGAGACTATGGCTACACCTTC.

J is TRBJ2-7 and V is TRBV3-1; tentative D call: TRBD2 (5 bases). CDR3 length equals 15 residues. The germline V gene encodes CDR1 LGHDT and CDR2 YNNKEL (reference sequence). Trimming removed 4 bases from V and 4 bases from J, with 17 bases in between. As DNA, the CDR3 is TGTGCCAGCAGCCGCGGGTCTTGGGGTACATACGAGCAGTACTTC. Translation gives CASSRGSWGTYEQYF.

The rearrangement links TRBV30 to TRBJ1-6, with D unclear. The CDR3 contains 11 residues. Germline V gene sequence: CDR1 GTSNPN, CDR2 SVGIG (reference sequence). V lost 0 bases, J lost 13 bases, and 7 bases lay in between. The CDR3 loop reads CAWSVEIPLHF. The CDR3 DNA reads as TGTGCCTGGAGTGTCGAGATCCCCCTCCACTTT.

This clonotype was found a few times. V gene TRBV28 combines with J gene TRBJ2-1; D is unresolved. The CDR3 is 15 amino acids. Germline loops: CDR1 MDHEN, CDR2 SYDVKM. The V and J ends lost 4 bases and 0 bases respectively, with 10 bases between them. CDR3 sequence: CASSSSPISYNEQFF. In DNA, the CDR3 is TGTGCCAGCAGTTCATCCCCCATCTCCTACAATGAGCAGTTCTTC. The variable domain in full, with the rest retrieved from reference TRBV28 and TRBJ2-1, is DVKVTQSSRYLVKRTGEKVFLECVQDMDHENMFWYRQDPGLGLRLIYFSYDVKMKEKGDIPEGYSVSREKKERFSLILESASTNQTSMYLCASSSSPISYNEQFFGPGTRLTVL.

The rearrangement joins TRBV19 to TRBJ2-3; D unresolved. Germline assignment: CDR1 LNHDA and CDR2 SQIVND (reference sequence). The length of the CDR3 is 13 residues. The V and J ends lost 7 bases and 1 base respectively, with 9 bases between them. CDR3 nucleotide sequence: TGTGCCAGTATAAAGGTCGGCACAGATACGCAGTATTTT. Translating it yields CASIKVGTDTQYF.

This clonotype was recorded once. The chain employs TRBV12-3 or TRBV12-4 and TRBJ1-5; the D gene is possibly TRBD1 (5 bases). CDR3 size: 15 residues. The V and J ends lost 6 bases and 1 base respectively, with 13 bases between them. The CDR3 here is CASSDRGPSNQPQHF. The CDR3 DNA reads TGTGCCAGCAGCGACCGGGGACCGAGCAATCAGCCCCAGCATTTT.

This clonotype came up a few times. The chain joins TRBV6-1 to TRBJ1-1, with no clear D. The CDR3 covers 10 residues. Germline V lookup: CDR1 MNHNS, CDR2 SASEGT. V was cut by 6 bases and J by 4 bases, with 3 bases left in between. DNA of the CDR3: TGTGCCAGCAGGAGCACTGAAGCTTTCTTT. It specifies CASRSTEAFF.

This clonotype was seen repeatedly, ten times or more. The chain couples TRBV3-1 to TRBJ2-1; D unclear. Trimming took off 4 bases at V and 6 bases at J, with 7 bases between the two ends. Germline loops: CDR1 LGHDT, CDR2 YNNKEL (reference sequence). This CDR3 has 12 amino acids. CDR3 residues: CASSPDPNEQFF. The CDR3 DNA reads TGTGCCAGCAGCCCGGACCCCAATGAGCAGTTCTTC.

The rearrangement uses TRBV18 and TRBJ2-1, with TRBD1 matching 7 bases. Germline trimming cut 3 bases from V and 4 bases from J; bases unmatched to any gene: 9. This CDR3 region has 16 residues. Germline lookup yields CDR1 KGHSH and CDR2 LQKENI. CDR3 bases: TGTGCCAGCTCACCTCTAGACAGGGCTTGGTACAATGAGCAGTTCTTC. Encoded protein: CASSPLDRAWYNEQFF.

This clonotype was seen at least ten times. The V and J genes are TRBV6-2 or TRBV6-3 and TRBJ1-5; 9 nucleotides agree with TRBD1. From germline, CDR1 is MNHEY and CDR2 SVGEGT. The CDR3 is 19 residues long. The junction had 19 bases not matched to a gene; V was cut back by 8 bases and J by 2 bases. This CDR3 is CASRRDPRTGVNGNQPQHF. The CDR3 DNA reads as TGTGCCAGCCGCAGGGACCCACGGACAGGGGTGAACGGCAATCAGCCCCAGCATTTT.

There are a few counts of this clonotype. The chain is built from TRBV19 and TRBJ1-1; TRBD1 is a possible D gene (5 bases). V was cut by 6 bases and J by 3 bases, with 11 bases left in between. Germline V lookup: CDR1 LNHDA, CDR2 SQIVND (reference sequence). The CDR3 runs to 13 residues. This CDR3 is CASRTDSYTEAFF. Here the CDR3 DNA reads TGTGCCAGTAGAACAGACAGTTACACTGAAGCTTTCTTT.

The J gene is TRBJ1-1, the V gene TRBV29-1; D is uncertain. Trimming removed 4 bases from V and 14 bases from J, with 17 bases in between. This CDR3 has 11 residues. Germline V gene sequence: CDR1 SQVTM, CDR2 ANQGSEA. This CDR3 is CSVGQAPLAFF. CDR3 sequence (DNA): TGCAGCGTTGGCCAGGCGCCTTTAGCGTTCTTT.

The CDR3 bases are TGCGCCAGCAGCCAAGACAGGGCCTCCTACGAGCAGTACTTC. Amino acids: CASSQDRASYEQYF. This chain links TRBV4-1 with TRBJ2-7, with D maybe TRBD1 (5 bases). The germline V gene encodes CDR1 MGHRA and CDR2 YSYEKL. CDR3 length: 14 residues. V was clipped by 0 bases and J by 0 bases, with 6 bases between them.

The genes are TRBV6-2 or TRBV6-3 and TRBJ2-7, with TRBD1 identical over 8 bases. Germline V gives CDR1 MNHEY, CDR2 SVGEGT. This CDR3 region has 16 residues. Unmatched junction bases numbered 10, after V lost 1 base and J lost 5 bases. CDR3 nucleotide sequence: TGTGCCAGCAGTTACTACCCACGGAACAGGGGGAACGAGCAGTACTTC. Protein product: CASSYYPRNRGNEQYF.

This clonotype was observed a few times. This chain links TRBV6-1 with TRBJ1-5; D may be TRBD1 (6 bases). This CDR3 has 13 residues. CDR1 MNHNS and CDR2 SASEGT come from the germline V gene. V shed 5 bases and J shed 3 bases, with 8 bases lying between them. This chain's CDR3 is CASSRGINQPQHF. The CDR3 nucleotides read TGTGCCAGCAGTAGGGGGATCAATCAGCCCCAGCATTTT.

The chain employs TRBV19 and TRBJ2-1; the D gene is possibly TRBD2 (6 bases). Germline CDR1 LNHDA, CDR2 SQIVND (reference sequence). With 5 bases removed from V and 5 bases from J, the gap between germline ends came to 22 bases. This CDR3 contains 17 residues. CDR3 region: CASSQIVVSGVHNEQFF. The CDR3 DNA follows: TGTGCCAGTAGTCAAATAGTGGTCTCGGGGGTCCACAATGAGCAGTTCTTC.

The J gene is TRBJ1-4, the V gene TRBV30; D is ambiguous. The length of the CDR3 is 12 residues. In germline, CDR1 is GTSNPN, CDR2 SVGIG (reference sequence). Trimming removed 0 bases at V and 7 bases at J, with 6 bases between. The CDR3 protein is CAWSVFSEKLFF. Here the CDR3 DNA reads TGTGCCTGGAGTGTGTTCAGTGAAAAACTGTTTTTT.

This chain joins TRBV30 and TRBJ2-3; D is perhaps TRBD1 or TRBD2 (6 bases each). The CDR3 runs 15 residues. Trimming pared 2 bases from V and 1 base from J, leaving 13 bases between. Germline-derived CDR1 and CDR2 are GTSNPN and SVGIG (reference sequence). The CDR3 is CAWSMGGTRTDTQYF. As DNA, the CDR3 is TGTGCCTGGAGTATGGGGGGCACCCGCACAGATACGCAGTATTTT.

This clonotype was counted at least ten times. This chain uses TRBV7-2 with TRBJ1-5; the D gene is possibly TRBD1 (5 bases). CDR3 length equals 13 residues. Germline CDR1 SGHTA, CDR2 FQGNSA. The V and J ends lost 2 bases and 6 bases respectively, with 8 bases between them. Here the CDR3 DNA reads TGTGCCAGCAGCTTAAGACAGTTTCAGCCCCAGCATTTT. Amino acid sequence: CASSLRQFQPQHF. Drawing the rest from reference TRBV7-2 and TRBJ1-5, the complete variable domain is GAGVSQSPSNKVTEKGKDVELRCDPISGHTALYWYRQSLGQGLEFLIYFQGNSAPDKSGLPSDRFSAERTGGSVSTLTIQRTQQEDSAVYLCASSLRQFQPQHFGDGTRLSIL.

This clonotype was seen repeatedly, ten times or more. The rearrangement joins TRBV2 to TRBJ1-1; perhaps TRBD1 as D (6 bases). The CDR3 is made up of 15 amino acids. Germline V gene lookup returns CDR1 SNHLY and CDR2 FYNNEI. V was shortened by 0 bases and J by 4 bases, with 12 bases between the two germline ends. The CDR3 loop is CASSEALRGLTEAFF. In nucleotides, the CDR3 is TGTGCCAGCAGTGAAGCGCTTCGGGGGCTCACTGAAGCTTTCTTT. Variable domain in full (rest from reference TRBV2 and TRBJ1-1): EPEVTQTPSHQVTQMGQEVILRCVPISNHLYFYWYRQILGQKVEFLVSFYNNEISEKSEIFDDQFSVERPDGSNFTLKIRSTKLEDSAMYFCASSEALRGLTEAFFGQGTRLTVV.

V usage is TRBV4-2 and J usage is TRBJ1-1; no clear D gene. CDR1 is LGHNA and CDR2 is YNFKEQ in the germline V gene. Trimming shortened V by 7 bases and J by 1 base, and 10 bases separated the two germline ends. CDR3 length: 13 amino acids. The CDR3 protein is CASTRSENTEAFF. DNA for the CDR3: TGTGCCAGCACCCGAAGTGAGAACACTGAAGCTTTCTTT.

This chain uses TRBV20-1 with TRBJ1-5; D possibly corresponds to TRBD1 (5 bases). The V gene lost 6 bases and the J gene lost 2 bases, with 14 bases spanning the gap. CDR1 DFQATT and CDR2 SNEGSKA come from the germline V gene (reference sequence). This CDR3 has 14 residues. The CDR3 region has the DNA TGCAGTGCGCCTGGGGGGAATGGCAATCAGCCCCAGCATTTT. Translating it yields CSAPGGNGNQPQHF.

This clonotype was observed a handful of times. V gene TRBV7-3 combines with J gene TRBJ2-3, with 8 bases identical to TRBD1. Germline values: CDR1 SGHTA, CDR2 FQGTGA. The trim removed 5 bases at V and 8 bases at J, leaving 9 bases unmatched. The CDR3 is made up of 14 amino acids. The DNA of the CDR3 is TGTGCCAGCAGCCCAAGACAGGGGAGTCGTACGCAGTATTTT. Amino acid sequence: CASSPRQGSRTQYF.

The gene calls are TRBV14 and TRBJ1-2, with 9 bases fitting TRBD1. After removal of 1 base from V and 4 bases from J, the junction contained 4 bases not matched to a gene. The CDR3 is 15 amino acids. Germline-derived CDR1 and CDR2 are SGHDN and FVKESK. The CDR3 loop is CASSQVQGAVYGYTF. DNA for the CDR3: TGTGCCAGCAGCCAAGTACAGGGGGCGGTCTATGGCTACACCTTC.

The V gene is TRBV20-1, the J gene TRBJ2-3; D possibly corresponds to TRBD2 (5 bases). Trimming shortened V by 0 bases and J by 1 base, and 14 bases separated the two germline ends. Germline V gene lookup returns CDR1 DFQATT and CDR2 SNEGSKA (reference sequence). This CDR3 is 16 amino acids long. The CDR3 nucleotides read TGCAGTGCTAGAGACCGCTTACGGGATCGCACAGATACGCAGTATTTT. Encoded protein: CSARDRLRDRTDTQYF.

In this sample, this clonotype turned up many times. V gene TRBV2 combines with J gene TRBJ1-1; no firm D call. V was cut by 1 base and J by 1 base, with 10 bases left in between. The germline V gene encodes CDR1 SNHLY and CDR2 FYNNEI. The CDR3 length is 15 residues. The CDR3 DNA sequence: TGTGCCAGCAGTGAAGTAGGGATCCAGAACACTGAAGCTTTCTTT. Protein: CASSEVGIQNTEAFF.

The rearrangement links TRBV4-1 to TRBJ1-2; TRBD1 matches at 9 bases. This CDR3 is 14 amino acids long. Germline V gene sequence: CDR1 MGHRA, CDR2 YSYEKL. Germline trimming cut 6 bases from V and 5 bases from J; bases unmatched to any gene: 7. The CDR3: CASSTGGLLYGYTF. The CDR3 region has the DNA TGCGCCAGCAGTACAGGGGGCCTCCTATATGGCTACACCTTC.